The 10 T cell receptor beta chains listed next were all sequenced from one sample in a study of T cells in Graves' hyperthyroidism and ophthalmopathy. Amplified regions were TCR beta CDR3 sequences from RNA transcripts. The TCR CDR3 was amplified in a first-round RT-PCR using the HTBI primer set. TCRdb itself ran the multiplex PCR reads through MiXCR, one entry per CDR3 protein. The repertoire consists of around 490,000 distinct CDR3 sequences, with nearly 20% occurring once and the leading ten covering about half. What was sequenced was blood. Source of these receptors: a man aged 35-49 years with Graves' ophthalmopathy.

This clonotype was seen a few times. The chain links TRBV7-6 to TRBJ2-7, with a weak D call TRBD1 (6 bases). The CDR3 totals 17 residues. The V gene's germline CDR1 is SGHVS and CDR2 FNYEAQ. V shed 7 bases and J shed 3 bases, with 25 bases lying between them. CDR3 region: CASILQEVRGLLYEQYF. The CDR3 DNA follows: TGTGCCAGCATCCTCCAGGAGGTGAGGGGGTTACTCTACGAGCAGTACTTC. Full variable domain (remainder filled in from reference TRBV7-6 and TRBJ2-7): GAGVSQSPRYKVTKRGQDVALRCDPISGHVSLYWYRQALGQGPEFLTYFNYEAQQDKSGLPNDRFSAERPEGSISTLTIQRTEQRDSAMYRCASILQEVRGLLYEQYFGPGTRLTVT.

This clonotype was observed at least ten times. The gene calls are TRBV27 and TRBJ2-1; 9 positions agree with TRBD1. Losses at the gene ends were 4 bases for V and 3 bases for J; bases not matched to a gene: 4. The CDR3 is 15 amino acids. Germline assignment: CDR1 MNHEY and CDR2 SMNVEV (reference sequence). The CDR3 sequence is CASSSGQGIYNEQFF. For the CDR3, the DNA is TGTGCCAGCAGTTCGGGACAGGGTATCTACAATGAGCAGTTCTTC.

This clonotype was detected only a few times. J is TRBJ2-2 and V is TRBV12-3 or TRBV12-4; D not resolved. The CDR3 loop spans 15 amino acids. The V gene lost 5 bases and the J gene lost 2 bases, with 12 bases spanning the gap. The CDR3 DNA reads TGTGCCAGCAGTCATGTGGCATCTAACACCGGGGAGCTGTTTTTT. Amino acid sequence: CASSHVASNTGELFF.

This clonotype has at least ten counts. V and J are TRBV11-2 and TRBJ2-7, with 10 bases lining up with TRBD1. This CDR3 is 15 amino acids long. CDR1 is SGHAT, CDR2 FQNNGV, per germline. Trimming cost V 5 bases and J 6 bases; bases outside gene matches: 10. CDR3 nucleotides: TGTGCCAGCAGCGTCCGGACAGGGGGTTTTACCGAGCAGTACTTC. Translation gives CASSVRTGGFTEQYF.

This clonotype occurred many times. The CDR3 DNA sequence: TGTGCCAGCAGTTTATGGAGGGCTGGCGGGAGGGCCGGTGAGCAGTTCTTC. This translates into CASSLWRAGGRAGEQFF. The chain employs TRBV28 and TRBJ2-1; the match to TRBD2 covers 9 bases. This CDR3 has 17 amino acids. CDR1 is MDHEN, CDR2 SYDVKM, per germline. V shed 0 bases, J shed 9 bases, and the junction held 12 bases outside the gene matches.

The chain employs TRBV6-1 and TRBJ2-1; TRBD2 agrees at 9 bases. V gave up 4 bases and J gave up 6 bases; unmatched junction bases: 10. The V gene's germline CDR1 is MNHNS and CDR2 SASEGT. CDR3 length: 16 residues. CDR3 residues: CASSGYSGGLGNEQFF. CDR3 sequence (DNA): TGTGCCAGCAGTGGGTATAGCGGGGGCCTGGGCAATGAGCAGTTCTTC.

The CDR3 DNA follows: TGTGCCACCAGCGCCCGGGACAGACCGAACTATGGCTACACCTTC. It is translated as CATSARDRPNYGYTF. The chain carries TRBV15 and TRBJ1-2, with TRBD1 matching 7 bases. V lost 5 bases, J lost 2 bases, and 8 bases stayed unmatched. The germline CDR1 and CDR2 sequences are LNHNV and YYDKDF (reference sequence). This CDR3 spans 15 amino acids.

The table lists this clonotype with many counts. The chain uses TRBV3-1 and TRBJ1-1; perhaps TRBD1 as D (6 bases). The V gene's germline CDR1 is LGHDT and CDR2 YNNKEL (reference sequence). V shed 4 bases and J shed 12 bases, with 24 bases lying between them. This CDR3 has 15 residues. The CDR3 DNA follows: TGTGCCAGCAGCCCCCTCGAGGGGGGCAGGGTTTTGCCTTTCTTT. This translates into CASSPLEGGRVLPFF.

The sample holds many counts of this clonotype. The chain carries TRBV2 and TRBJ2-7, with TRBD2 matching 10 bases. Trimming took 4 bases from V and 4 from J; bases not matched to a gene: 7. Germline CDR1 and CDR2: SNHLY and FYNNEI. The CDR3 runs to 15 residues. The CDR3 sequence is CASSVRASGRYEQYF. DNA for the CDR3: TGTGCCAGCAGTGTGAGGGCTAGCGGGAGATACGAGCAGTACTTC.

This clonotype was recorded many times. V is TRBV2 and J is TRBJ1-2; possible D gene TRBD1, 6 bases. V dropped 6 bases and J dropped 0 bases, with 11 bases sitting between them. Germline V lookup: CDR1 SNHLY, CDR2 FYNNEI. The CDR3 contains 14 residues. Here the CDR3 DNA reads TGTGCCAGCAGAATGGGGGGCGCTAACTATGGCTACACCTTC. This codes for CASRMGGANYGYTF.